This TCR beta chain was documented in a study of blood T cell repertoires in COVID-19. In germline, CDR1 is SGHVS, CDR2 FQNEAQ. Trimming took 2 bases from V and 0 from J, leaving 16 bases between them. The CDR3 is 17 amino acids. The method was immunoSEQ multiplex PCR; TCRdb's version includes in-frame clones alone and lacks a portion of them. The sample has some 50,000 clones; about 90% are singletons. The V and J genes are TRBV7-8 and TRBJ1-1; TRBD1 is a possible D gene (6 bases). The receptor was derived from a human donor in a cohort sampled during active COVID-19. The material sequenced was peripheral blood. As DNA, the CDR3 is TGTGCCAGCAGCTTAACGACAGGAGGAAACATGAACACTGAAGCTTTCTTT. As protein: CASSLTTGGNMNTEAFF.